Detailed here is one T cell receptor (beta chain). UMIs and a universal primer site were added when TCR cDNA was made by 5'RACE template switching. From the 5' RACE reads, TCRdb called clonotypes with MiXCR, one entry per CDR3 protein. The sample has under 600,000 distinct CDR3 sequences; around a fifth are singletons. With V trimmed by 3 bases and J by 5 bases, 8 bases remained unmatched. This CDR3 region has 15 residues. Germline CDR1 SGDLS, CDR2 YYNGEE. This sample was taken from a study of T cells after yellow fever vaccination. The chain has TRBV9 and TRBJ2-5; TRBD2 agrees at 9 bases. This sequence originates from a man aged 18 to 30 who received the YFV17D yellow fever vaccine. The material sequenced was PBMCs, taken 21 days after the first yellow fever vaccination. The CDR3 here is CASSARLAVYETQYF. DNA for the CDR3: TGTGCCAGCAGCGCCAGACTAGCGGTATATGAGACCCAGTACTTC.